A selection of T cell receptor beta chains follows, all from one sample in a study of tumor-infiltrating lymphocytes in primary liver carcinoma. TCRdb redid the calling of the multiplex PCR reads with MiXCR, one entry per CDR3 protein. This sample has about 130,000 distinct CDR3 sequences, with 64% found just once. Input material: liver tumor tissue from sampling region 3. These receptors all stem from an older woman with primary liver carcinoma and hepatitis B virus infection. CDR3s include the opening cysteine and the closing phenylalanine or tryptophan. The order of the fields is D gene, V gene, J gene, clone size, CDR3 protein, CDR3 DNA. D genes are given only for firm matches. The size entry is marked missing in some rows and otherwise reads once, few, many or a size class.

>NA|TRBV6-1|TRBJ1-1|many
CASRAGSNTEAFF
TGTGCCAGCAGGGCCGGGTCCAACACTGAAGCTTTCTTT
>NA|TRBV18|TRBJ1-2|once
CASSPSRNYGYTF
TGTGCCAGCTCACCCAGCAGGAACTATGGCTACACCTTC
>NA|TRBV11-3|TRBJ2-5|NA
CASNYETNGGETQYF
TGTGCCAGCAACTACGAGACTAACGGGGGAGAGACCCAGTACTTC
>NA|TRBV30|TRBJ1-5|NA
CAWSEGSQRWPQHF
TGTGCCTGGAGTGAGGGCAGCCAAAGGTGGCCCCAGCATTTT
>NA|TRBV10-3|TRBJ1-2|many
CAIAPDSYGYTF
TGTGCCATCGCGCCGGACAGCTATGGCTACACCTTC
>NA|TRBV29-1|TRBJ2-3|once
CSVGLGVSTDTQYF
TGCAGCGTTGGTTTAGGGGTTAGCACAGATACGCAGTACTTT
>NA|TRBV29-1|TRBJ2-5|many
CSASGGPPETQYF
TGCAGCGCTTCTGGGGGCCCCCCTGAGACCCAGTACTTC
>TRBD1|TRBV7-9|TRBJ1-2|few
CASSLVDRGGGYTF
TGTGCCAGCAGCTTAGTAGACAGGGGCGGAGGCTACACCTTC
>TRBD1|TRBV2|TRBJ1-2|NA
CAGTGGQINYVGYTF
TGTGCCGGGACAGGGGGCCAAATCAACTATGTTGGCTACACATTC
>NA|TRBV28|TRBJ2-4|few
CASSLLGDKSSIQYF
TGTGCCAGCAGTTTATTAGGGGACAAGAGTAGCATTCAGTACTTC
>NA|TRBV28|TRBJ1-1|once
CVSSSTPAGRIMNTEAFF
TGTGTCAGCAGTTCCACCCCGGCAGGGCGGATTATGAACACTGAAGCTTTCTTT
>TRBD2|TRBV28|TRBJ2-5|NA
CARSGTSGYQETQCF
TGTGCCAGGAGCGGGACTAGCGGATACCAAGAGACCCAGTGCTTC
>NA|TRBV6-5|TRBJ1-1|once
CASSRDINTGAFF
TGCGCCAGCAGCCGGGACATCAACACTGGAGCTTTCTTT
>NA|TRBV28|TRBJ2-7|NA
CASRARGGSEQYF
TGTGCCAGCAGAGCCCGAGGGGGGTCCGAGCAGTACTTC
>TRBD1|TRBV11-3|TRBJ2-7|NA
CARSPGTGGKYKQYF
TGTGCCAGAAGCCCCGGGACAGGGGGCAAGTACAAGCAGTACTTC
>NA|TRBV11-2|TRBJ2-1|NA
CTSSPVLTEQFF
TGTACCAGCAGCCCTGTCCTAACTGAGCAGTTCTTC
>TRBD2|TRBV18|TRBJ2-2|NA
CASSRGTSGRRTGELFF
TGTGCCAGCTCACGAGGAACTAGCGGGAGGCGCACCGGGGAGCTGTTTTTT
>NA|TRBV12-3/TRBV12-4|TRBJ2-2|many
CASSLTANTGELFF
TGTGCCAGCAGTTTAACCGCGAACACCGGGGAGCTGTTTTTT
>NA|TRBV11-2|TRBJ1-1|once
CASSISRDTEAFF
TGTGCCAGCAGCATAAGCAGAGACACTGAAGCTTTCTTT
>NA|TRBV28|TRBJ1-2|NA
CGGELKVYGYTF
TGTGGGGGGGAGCTTAAAGTCTATGGCTACACCTTC
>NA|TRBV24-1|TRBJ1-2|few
CATSDTGDRFGYTF
TGTGCCACCAGTGACACCGGGGACCGGTTCGGCTACACCTTC
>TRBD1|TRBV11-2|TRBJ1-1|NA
CASCFTGGNTEPFF
TGTGCCAGCTGCTTTACAGGGGGTAACACTGAACCTTTCTTT
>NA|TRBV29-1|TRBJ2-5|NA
CSVGTGGSETRYF
TGCAGCGTTGGAACGGGGGGCAGTGAGACCCGGTACTTC
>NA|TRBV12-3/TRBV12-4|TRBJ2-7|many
CASSPIGGLSPEQYF
TGTGCCAGCAGCCCCATCGGGGGTTTAAGTCCCGAGCAGTACTTC
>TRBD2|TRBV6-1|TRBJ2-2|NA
CASTDTSALSGELFF
TGTGCCAGCACTGACACTAGCGCTCTGTCCGGGGAGCTGTTTTTT
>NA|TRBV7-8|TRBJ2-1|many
CASSPQVGNEQFF
TGTGCCAGCAGCCCGCAGGTGGGGAATGAGCAGTTCTTC
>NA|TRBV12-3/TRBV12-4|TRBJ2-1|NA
CASTITGSLVNEQLF
TGTGCCAGCACCATCACAGGGTCCCTTGTCAACGAGCAGCTCTTC
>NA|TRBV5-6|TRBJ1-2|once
CANSLDIRRGYTF
TGTGCCAACAGCTTGGATATCCGCCGGGGCTACACCTTC
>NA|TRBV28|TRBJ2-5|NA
CGSSLQTVRETQYF
TGTGGCAGCAGTCTACAGACAGTACGGGAGACCCAGTACTTC
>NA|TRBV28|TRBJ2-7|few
CASSIGGATYEQYF
TGTGCCAGCAGTATTGGGGGAGCAACCTACGAGCAGTACTTC
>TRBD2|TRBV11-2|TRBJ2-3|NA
CASRLEAGGSNTQYF
TGTGCAAGCAGACTAGAGGCGGGAGGCTCAAATACGCAGTATTTT
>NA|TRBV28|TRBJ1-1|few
CASAFIGVGNAEAFF
TGTGCCAGCGCTTTTATTGGTGTGGGCAACGCTGAAGCTTTCTTT
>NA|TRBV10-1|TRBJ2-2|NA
CASSEVLLGELFF
TGTGCCAGCAGTGAGGTTCTATTGGGGGAGCTGTTTTTT
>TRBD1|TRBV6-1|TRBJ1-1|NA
CASSAQGQGARKVNTEAFF
TGTGCCAGCAGTGCGCAGGGGCAGGGGGCGCGGAAAGTGAACACTGAAGCTTTCTTT
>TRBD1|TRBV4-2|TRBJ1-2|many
CASSPGGGGSAYGYTF
TGTGCCAGCAGCCCAGGGGGGGGGGGCAGTGCCTATGGCTACACCTTC
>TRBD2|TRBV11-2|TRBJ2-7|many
CASSKRPNSAGGPREQYF
TGTGCCAGCAGCAAACGCCCCAACTCAGCGGGAGGGCCGAGGGAGCAGTACTTC
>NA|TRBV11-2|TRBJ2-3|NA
CVSSLDLGDTQYF
TGTGTCAGTAGCTTAGATCTAGGAGATACGCAGTATTTT
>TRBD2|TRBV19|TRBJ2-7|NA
CASSAHPTSGSEYEQYF
TGTGCCAGTAGTGCCCATCCGACTAGCGGGAGTGAATACGAGCAGTACTTC
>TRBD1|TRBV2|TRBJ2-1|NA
CASIRGPQTYNEQFF
TGTGCCAGCATCAGGGGGCCACAAACCTACAATGAGCAGTTCTTC
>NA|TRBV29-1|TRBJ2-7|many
CSVQTNYEQYF
TGCAGCGTACAGACTAACTACGAGCAGTACTTC
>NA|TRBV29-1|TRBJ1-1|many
CSVEDGNTEAFF
TGCAGCGTCGAGGACGGGAACACTGAAGCTTTCTTT
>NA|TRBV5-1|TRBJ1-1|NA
CTSSFDNRYTEAFF
TGCACCAGCAGCTTTGACAACCGGTACACTGAAGCTTTCTTT
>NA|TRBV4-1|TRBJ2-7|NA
CASSQPRTPYERYF
TGCGCCAGCAGCCAACCCAGGACCCCCTACGAGCGGTATTTC
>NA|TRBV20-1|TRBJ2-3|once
CSARNIVPSTDTQYF
TGCAGTGCTAGAAACATAGTCCCTAGCACAGATACGCAGTATTTT
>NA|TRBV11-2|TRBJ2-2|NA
CVSSLQRTRGELFF
TGTGTCAGCAGCTTGCAAAGGACCCGAGGGGAGCTGTTTTTT
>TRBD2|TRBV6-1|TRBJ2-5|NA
CALGPQSGSRETQYF
TGTGCCCTCGGGCCCCAAAGCGGGAGCCGAGAGACTCAGTACTTC
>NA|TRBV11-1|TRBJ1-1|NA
CTSSPRVGIPINTEAFF
TGTACCAGCAGCCCTAGGGTTGGGATTCCCATTAACACTGAAGCTTTCTTT
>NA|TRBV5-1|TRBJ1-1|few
CASRIQPYTEAFF
TGCGCCAGCAGGATCCAGCCTTACACTGAAGCTTTCTTT
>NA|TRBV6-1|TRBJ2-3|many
CASSEGQPQVDTQYF
TGTGCCAGCAGTGAAGGGCAGCCCCAGGTTGATACGCAGTATTTT
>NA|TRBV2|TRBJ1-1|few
CASTERYTEAFF
TGTGCCAGCACTGAGAGGTACACTGAAGCTTTCTTT
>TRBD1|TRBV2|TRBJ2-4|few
CASSEERQGKNIQYF
TGTGCCAGCAGTGAAGAGCGACAGGGCAAAAACATTCAGTACTTC